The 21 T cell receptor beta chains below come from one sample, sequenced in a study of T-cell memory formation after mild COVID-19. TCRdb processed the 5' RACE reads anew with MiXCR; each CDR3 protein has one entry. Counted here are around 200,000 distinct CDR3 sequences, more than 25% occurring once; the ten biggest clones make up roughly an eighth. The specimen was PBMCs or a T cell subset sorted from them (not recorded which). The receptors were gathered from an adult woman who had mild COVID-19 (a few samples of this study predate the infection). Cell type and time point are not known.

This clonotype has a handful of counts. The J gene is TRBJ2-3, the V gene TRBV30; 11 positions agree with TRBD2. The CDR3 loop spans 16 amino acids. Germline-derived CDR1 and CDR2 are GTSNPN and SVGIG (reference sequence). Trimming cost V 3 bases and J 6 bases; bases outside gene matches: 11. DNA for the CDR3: TGTGCCTGGAGCAGGGATAGCGGGAGGGCCGGGGATACGCAGTATTTT. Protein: CAWSRDSGRAGDTQYF.

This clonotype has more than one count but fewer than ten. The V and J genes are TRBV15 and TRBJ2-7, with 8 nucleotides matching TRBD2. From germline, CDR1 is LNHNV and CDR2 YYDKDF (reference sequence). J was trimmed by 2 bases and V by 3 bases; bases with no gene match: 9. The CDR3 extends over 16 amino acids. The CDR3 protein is CATSREGSGAPYEQYF. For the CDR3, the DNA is TGTGCCACCAGCAGGGAGGGTAGCGGGGCTCCCTACGAGCAGTACTTC.

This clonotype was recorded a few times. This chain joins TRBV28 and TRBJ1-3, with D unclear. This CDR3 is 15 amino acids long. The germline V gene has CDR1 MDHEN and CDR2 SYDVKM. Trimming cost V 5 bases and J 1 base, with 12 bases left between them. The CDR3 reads CASSAWSSSGNTIYF. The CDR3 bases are TGTGCCAGCAGTGCATGGTCTTCTTCTGGAAACACCATATATTTT.

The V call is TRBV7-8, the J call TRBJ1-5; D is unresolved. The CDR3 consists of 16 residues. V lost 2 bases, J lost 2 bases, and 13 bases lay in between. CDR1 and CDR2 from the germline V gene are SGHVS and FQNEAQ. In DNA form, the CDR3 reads TGTGCCAGCAGCTTATACCTAGGAGCGGGCAATCAGCCCCAGCATTTT. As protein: CASSLYLGAGNQPQHF.

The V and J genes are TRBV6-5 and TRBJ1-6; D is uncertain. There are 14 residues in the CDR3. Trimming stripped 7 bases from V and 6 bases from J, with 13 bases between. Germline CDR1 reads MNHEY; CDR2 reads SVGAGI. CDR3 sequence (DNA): TGTGCCAGCAACCGACAAGGTTCTAATTCACCCCTCCACTTT. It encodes CASNRQGSNSPLHF.

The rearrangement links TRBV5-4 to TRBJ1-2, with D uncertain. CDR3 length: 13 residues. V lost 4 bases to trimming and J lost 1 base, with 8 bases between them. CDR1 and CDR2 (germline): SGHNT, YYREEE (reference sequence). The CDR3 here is CASSEVSNYGYTF. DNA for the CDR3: TGTGCCAGCAGCGAGGTCAGTAACTATGGCTACACCTTC.

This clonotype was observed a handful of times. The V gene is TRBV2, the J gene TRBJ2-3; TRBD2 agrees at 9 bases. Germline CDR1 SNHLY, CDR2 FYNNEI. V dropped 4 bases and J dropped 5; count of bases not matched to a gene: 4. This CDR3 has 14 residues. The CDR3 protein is CASSVAGVLDTQYF. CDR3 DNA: TGTGCCAGCAGTGTAGCGGGAGTTCTAGATACGCAGTATTTT.

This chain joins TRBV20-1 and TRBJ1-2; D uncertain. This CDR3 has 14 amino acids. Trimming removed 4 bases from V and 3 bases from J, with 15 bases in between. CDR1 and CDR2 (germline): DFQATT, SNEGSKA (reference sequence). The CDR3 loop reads CSANPARMDYGYTF. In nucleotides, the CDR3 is TGCAGTGCTAACCCCGCACGGATGGACTATGGCTACACCTTC.

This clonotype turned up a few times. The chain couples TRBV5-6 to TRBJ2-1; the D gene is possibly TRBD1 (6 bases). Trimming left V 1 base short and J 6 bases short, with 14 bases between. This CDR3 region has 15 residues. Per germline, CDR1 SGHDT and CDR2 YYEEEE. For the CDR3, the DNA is TGTGCCAGCAGCTTGCAGGTGGAAGGGGGCAATGAGCAGTTCTTC. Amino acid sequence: CASSLQVEGGNEQFF. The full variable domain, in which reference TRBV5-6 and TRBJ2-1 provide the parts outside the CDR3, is DAGVTQSPTHLIKTRGQQVTLRCSPKSGHDTVSWYQQALGQGPQFIFQYYEEEERQRGNFPDRFSGHQFPNYSSELNVNALLLGDSALYLCASSLQVEGGNEQFFGPGTRLTVL.

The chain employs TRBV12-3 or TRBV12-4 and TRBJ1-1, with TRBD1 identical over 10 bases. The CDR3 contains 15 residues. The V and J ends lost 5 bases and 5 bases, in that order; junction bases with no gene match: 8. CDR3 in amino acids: CASSPWDRGGTEAFF. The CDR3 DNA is TGTGCCAGCAGTCCATGGGACAGGGGAGGGACTGAAGCTTTCTTT.

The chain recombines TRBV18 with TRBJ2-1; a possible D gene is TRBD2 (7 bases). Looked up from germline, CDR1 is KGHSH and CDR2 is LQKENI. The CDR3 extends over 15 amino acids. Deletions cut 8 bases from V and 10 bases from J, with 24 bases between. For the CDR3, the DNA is TGTGCCAGCGTACACGATCGTAGGGGGGGGCACGAGCAGTTCTTC. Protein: CASVHDRRGGHEQFF.

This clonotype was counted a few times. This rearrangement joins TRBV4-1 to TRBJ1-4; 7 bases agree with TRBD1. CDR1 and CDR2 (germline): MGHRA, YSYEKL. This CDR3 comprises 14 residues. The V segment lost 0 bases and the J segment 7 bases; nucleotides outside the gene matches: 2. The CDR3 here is CASSQEGQAEKLFF. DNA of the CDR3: TGCGCCAGCAGCCAAGAAGGACAGGCTGAAAAACTGTTTTTT.

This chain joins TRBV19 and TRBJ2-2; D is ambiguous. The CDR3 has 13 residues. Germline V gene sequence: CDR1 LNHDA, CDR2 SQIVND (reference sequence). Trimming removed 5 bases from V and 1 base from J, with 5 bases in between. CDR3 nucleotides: TGTGCCAGTAGTCATCAGAACACCGGGGAGCTGTTTTTT. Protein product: CASSHQNTGELFF. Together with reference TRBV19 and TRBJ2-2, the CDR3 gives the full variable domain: DGGITQSPKYLFRKEGQNVTLSCEQNLNHDAMYWYRQDPGQGLRLIYYSQIVNDFQKGDIAEGYSVSREKKESFPLTVTSAQKNPTAFYLCASSHQNTGELFFGEGSRLTVL.

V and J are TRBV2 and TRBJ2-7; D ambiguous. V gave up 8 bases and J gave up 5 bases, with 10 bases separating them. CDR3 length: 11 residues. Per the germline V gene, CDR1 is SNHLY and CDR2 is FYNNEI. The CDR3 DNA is TGTGCCAGCGGGTACAGCAACGAGCAGTACTTC. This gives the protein CASGYSNEQYF.

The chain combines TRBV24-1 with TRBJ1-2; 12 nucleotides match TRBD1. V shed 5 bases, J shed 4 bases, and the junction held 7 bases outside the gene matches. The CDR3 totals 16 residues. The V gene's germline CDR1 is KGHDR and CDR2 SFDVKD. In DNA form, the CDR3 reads TGTGCCACCAGTGCCGCAGGGACAGGGGGCACCTATGGCTACACCTTC. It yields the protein CATSAAGTGGTYGYTF.

The CDR3 spells CSARTRGQGSYNEQFF. The CDR3 nucleotides are TGCAGTGCTAGGACTCGAGGACAGGGATCCTACAATGAGCAGTTCTTC. The chain links TRBV20-1 to TRBJ2-1, with 8 positions matching TRBD1. Trimming at V came to 3 bases and at J to 1 base, leaving 8 bases not matched to a gene. The V gene's germline CDR1 is DFQATT and CDR2 SNEGSKA (reference sequence). The CDR3 has 16 amino acids.

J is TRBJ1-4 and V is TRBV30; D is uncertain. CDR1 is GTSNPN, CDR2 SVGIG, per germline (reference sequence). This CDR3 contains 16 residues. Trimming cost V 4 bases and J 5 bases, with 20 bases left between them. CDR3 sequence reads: CAWTYLDRPPNEKLFF. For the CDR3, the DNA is TGTGCCTGGACCTACCTTGACCGGCCCCCGAATGAAAAACTGTTTTTT.

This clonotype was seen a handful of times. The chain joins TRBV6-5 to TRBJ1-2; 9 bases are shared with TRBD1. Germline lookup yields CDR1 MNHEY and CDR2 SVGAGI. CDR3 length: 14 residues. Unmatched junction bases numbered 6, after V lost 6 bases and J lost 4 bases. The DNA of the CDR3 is TGTGCCAGCAGCTATGACAGGGGGTCCTATGGCTACACCTTC. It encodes CASSYDRGSYGYTF.

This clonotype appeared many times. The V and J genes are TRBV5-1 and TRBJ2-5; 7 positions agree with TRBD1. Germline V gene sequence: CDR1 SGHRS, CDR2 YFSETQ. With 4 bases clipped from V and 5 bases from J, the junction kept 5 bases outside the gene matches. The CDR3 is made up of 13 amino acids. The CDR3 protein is CASSLTGVETQYF. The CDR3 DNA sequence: TGCGCCAGCAGCCTTACAGGGGTGGAGACCCAGTACTTC. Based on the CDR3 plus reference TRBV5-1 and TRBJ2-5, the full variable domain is KAGVTQTPRYLIKTRGQQVTLSCSPISGHRSVSWYQQTPGQGLQFLFEYFSETQRNKGNFPGRFSGRQFSNSRSEMNVSTLELGDSALYLCASSLTGVETQYFGPGTRLLVL.

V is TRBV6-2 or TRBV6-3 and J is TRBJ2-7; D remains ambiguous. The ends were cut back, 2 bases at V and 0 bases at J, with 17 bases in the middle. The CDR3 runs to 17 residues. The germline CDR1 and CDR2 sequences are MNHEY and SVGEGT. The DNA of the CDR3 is TGTGCCAGCAGTTACGACCTGACCCTTCCCGCCTCCTACGAGCAGTACTTC. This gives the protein CASSYDLTLPASYEQYF.

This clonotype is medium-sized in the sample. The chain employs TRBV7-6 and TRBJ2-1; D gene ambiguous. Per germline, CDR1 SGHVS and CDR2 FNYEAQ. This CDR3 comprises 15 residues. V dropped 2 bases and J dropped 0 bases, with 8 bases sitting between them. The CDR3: CASSLSVDSYNEQFF. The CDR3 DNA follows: TGTGCCAGCAGCTTAAGCGTGGACTCCTACAATGAGCAGTTCTTC.